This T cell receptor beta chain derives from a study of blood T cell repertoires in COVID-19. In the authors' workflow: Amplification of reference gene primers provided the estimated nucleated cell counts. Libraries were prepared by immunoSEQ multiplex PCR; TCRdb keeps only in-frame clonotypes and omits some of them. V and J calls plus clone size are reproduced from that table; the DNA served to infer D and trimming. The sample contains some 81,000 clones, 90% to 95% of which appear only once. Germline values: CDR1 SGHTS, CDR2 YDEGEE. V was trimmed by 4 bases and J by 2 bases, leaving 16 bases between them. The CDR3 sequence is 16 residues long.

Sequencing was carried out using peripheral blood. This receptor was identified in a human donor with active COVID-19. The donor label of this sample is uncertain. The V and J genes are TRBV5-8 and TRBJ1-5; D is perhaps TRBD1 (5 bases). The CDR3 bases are TGTGCCAGCAGCCGTAGCTCCGACAGCGGCAATCAGCCCCAGCATTTT. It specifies CASSRSSDSGNQPQHF.